The 22 T cell receptor beta chains reported below all come from one sample, sequenced in a study of OX40 agonist ivuxolimab in advanced cancers. Here immunoSEQ multiplex PCR was the method, and the copy in TCRdb shows in-frame clones only, minus some. The table lists fewer than 100,000 clones, under 85% of them singletons. Specimen: CD4+ or CD8+ T cells sorted from blood, collected in a trial of the OX40 agonist ivuxolimab. These receptors came from an adult with an advanced solid tumor such as melanoma, head and neck, liver or kidney cancer.

The chain couples TRBV14 to TRBJ1-1; no firm D call. Germline values: CDR1 SGHDN, CDR2 FVKESK. V was cut by 0 bases and J by 4 bases, with 18 bases left in between. The CDR3 extends over 17 amino acids. CDR3 nucleotides: TGTGCCAGCAGCCAAGATCCGAGACGGTCGTTGGGCACTGAAGCTTTCTTT. Its protein product is CASSQDPRRSLGTEAFF.

The chain recombines TRBV19 with TRBJ2-5; tentatively, D is TRBD2 (5 bases). The CDR3 has 16 amino acids. CDR1 is LNHDA, CDR2 SQIVND, per germline (reference sequence). Trimming stripped 5 bases from V and 3 bases from J, with 19 bases between. This CDR3 reads CASSDWASKEKETQYF. The CDR3 region has the DNA TGTGCCAGTAGTGATTGGGCTAGCAAAGAAAAAGAGACCCAGTACTTC.

V is TRBV18 and J is TRBJ2-2; TRBD2 agrees at 10 bases. Trimming removed 2 bases from V and 7 bases from J; junction bases left unmatched: 7. The CDR3 sequence is 16 residues long. The V gene's germline CDR1 is KGHSH and CDR2 LQKENI. The CDR3 spells CASSPVLAGERGELFF. Written as DNA, the CDR3 is TGTGCCAGCTCACCAGTCCTAGCGGGAGAACGCGGGGAGCTGTTTTTT.

This clone has only a few counts. V gene TRBV30 combines with J gene TRBJ1-1; the D is unclear. The CDR3 length is 11 residues. V was trimmed by 3 bases and J by 4 bases, leaving 6 bases between them. Germline-derived CDR1 and CDR2 are GTSNPN and SVGIG (reference sequence). Written as DNA, the CDR3 is TGTGCCTGGAGCACTGGCACTGAAGCTTTCTTT. Its protein product is CAWSTGTEAFF.

The V call is TRBV6-1, the J call TRBJ1-5, with D possibly being TRBD1 (6 bases). V dropped 6 bases and J dropped 2 bases, with 14 bases sitting between them. Germline CDR1 reads MNHNS; CDR2 reads SASEGT. This CDR3 has 15 residues. CDR3: CASSPFHRGNQPQHF. In DNA, the CDR3 is TGTGCCAGCAGCCCATTCCACAGGGGCAATCAGCCCCAGCATTTT.

J is TRBJ1-4 and V is TRBV6-1; 8 positions agree with TRBD1. V lost 9 bases to trimming and J lost 8 bases; unmatched junction nucleotides: 11. This CDR3 region has 14 residues. The germline V gene has CDR1 MNHNS and CDR2 SASEGT. CDR3 DNA sequence: TGTGCCAGTAATGGGAGAACAGGGGGGGAAAAACTGTTTTTT. It is translated as CASNGRTGGEKLFF.

The chain recombines TRBV10-1 with TRBJ2-1; D is uncertain. Trimming took 5 bases from V and 1 from J, leaving 6 bases between them. The germline V gene has CDR1 WNHNN and CDR2 SYGVQD (reference sequence). This CDR3 comprises 13 residues. The CDR3 region has the DNA TGCGCCAGCAGTTACAGTTCCTACAATGAGCAGTTCTTC. Protein: CASSYSSYNEQFF.

This chain joins TRBV4-1 and TRBJ1-6; D gene unclear. CDR1 is MGHRA, CDR2 YSYEKL, per germline. This CDR3 has 13 amino acids. Trimming shortened V by 4 bases and J by 7 bases, and 8 bases separated the two germline ends. This chain's CDR3 is CASSPRPNSPLHF. Written as DNA, the CDR3 is TGCGCCAGCAGCCCCCGACCGAATTCACCCCTCCACTTT.

The rearrangement uses TRBV2 and TRBJ1-5; no reliable D call. This CDR3 has 14 amino acids. The V gene lost 7 bases and the J gene lost 3 bases, with 13 bases spanning the gap. Germline V gene lookup returns CDR1 SNHLY and CDR2 FYNNEI. This CDR3 is CASNRLGPNQPQHF. CDR3 DNA: TGTGCCAGCAACCGTTTAGGCCCCAATCAGCCCCAGCATTTT.

This chain joins TRBV4-1 and TRBJ2-1; 13 bases fit TRBD2. The CDR3 is made up of 20 amino acids. Germline V gene data show CDR1 as MGHRA and CDR2 as YSYEKL. Trimming removed 6 bases from V and 0 bases from J; junction bases left unmatched: 14. The CDR3, as DNA: TGCGCCAGCAGTCAACTGGGACTAGCGGGGTCCAAGAGCTCCTACAATGAGCAGTTCTTC. It specifies CASSQLGLAGSKSSYNEQFF.

This chain joins TRBV7-7 and TRBJ2-5; D may be TRBD1 or TRBD2 (5 bases each). The germline V gene has CDR1 SSHAT and CDR2 FNYEAQ (reference sequence). This CDR3 is built from 14 residues. V was clipped by 1 base and J by 5 bases, with 11 bases between them. CDR3 in DNA: TGTGCCAGCAGCTTAGGGGGATGGGGGGAGACCCAGTACTTC. Protein sequence: CASSLGGWGETQYF. Full variable domain (remainder filled in from reference TRBV7-7 and TRBJ2-5): GAGVSQSPRYKVTKRGQDVTLRCDPISSHATLYWYQQALGQGPEFLTYFNYEAQPDKSGLPSDRFSAERPEGSISTLTIQRTEQRDSAMYRCASSLGGWGETQYFGPGTRLLVL.

This rearrangement joins TRBV28 to TRBJ1-3; TRBD1 is a possible D gene (6 bases). This CDR3 is 14 amino acids long. Trimming cost V 7 bases and J 0 bases, with 10 bases left between them. Germline loops: CDR1 MDHEN, CDR2 SYDVKM. CDR3 sequence reads: CASTKGGSGNTIYF. The CDR3 nucleotides read TGTGCCAGCACCAAGGGGGGCTCTGGAAACACCATATATTTT.

This chain uses TRBV28 with TRBJ2-7; TRBD2 might be the D (6 bases). The V end lost 5 bases, the J end lost 2 bases, and 16 bases lay between the germline ends. Germline-derived CDR1 and CDR2 are MDHEN and SYDVKM. The CDR3 contains 15 residues. The CDR3 sequence: CASSRRGTLPYEQYV. The CDR3 DNA sequence: TGTGCCAGCAGTCGACGCGGGACGCTACCCTACGAGCAGTACGTC.

The rearrangement joins TRBV2 to TRBJ1-2, with a tentative D call TRBD1 (5 bases). V was clipped by 3 bases and J by 0 bases, with 11 bases between them. CDR3 length: 15 residues. Germline V gene lookup returns CDR1 SNHLY and CDR2 FYNNEI. Here the CDR3 DNA reads TGTGCCAGCAGTGAGGGGCAGAAGGCTAACTATGGCTACACCTTC. It codes for CASSEGQKANYGYTF. Drawing the rest from reference TRBV2 and TRBJ1-2, the complete variable domain is EPEVTQTPSHQVTQMGQEVILRCVPISNHLYFYWYRQILGQKVEFLVSFYNNEISEKSEIFDDQFSVERPDGSNFTLKIRSTKLEDSAMYFCASSEGQKANYGYTFGSGTRLTVV.

This clone occurred once. This sequence joins TRBV7-9 and TRBJ2-1, with 8 bases identical to TRBD1. Looked up from germline, CDR1 is SEHNR and CDR2 is FQNEAQ (reference sequence). Trimming cost V 5 bases and J 12 bases; bases outside gene matches: 6. This CDR3 has 12 residues. CDR3 coding DNA: TGTGCCAGCAGCGCGACAGGGGAGGTGCAGTTCTTC. This gives the protein CASSATGEVQFF.

CDR3 sequence (DNA): TGTGCCAGCTCACCGAGCCTTCCCCCTACGCAGTATTTT. Encoded protein: CASSPSLPPTQYF. The J gene is TRBJ2-3, the V gene TRBV18; D not certain. The CDR3 extends over 13 amino acids. Germline CDR1 reads KGHSH; CDR2 reads LQKENI. V was shortened by 3 bases and J by 8 bases, with 12 bases between the two germline ends.

This clone has more than one count but fewer than ten. V usage is TRBV5-1 and J usage is TRBJ2-6, with D possibly being TRBD2 (6 bases). The CDR3 spans 16 residues. CDR1 and CDR2 (germline): SGHRS, YFSETQ. Trimming cost V 0 bases and J 0 bases, with 7 bases left between them. The CDR3 sequence is CASSLGGTSGANVLTF. In nucleotides, the CDR3 is TGCGCCAGCAGCTTGGGCGGGACCTCTGGGGCCAACGTCCTGACTTTC.

This chain joins TRBV15 and TRBJ2-7; unclear D gene. Trimming cost V 1 base and J 5 bases, with 6 bases left between them. The CDR3 has 12 amino acids. Germline CDR1 reads LNHNV; CDR2 reads YYDKDF (reference sequence). CDR3 in amino acids: CATSRGGDEQYF. The CDR3, as DNA: TGTGCCACCAGCAGAGGGGGTGACGAGCAGTACTTC.

The chain links TRBV6-5 to TRBJ2-1; D ambiguous. The CDR3 has 13 amino acids. Germline V gives CDR1 MNHEY, CDR2 SVGAGI. Trimming removed 0 bases from V and 15 bases from J, with 15 bases in between. The CDR3, as DNA: TGTGCCAGCAGTTACTCTGGTTCCCGTCGGACGTTCTTC. Translation gives CASSYSGSRRTFF.

This clone was recorded only once. V usage is TRBV19 and J usage is TRBJ1-5; D may be TRBD1 (6 bases). Trimming removed 1 base from V and 5 bases from J, with 15 bases in between. Looked up from germline, CDR1 is LNHDA and CDR2 is SQIVND (reference sequence). This CDR3 has 16 residues. DNA of the CDR3: TGTGCCAGTAGTATAGGGAGGGTCCAGGGGTATCAGCCCCAGCATTTT. It yields the protein CASSIGRVQGYQPQHF.

The V call is TRBV4-1, the J call TRBJ1-4; a possible D gene is TRBD1 (6 bases). The CDR3 is made up of 14 amino acids. Germline V gene data show CDR1 as MGHRA and CDR2 as YSYEKL. The V and J ends lost 1 base and 8 bases respectively, with 11 bases between them. The CDR3 nucleotides read TGCGCCAGCAGCCAAGGGGGGGCTGGCGAAAAACTGTTTTTT. This translates into CASSQGGAGEKLFF.

This clone was observed once. This chain links TRBV7-9 with TRBJ1-2; D is unresolved. The ends were cut back, 1 base at V and 0 bases at J, with 3 bases in the middle. CDR1 is SEHNR, CDR2 FQNEAQ, per germline (reference sequence). The CDR3 loop spans 13 amino acids. The CDR3 nucleotides read TGTGCCAGCAGCTTAGTAGCTAACTATGGCTACACCTTC. Translated: CASSLVANYGYTF.